Listed here are 10 T cell receptor beta chains from one sample, sequenced in a study of blood T cell repertoires in COVID-19. The protocol was immunoSEQ multiplex PCR, while the TCRdb copy is restricted to in-frame clones and leaves out a portion. The table has around 150,000 clones, approximately 82% seen once. Material for sequencing was peripheral blood. The receptors were gathered from a woman aged 80 or older with acute or convalescent COVID-19.

This chain uses TRBV5-1 with TRBJ1-1, with TRBD1 identical over 9 bases. The V gene end was trimmed by 2 bases and the J gene end by 3 bases; junction bases not matched to a gene: 5. This CDR3 has 15 amino acids. CDR1 is SGHRS, CDR2 YFSETQ, per germline. The chain's CDR3 is CASSLLGQGDTEAFF. The CDR3 region has the DNA TGCGCCAGCAGCTTACTGGGACAGGGAGACACTGAAGCTTTCTTT.

The CDR3 reads CASSTGQGFAEAFF. The CDR3 nucleotides are TGTGCCAGTAGTACGGGACAGGGGTTCGCTGAAGCTTTCTTT. The chain is built from TRBV19 and TRBJ1-1; 10 nucleotides agree with TRBD1. From germline, CDR1 is LNHDA and CDR2 SQIVND (reference sequence). Unmatched junction bases numbered 5, after V lost 4 bases and J lost 6 bases. The CDR3 runs to 14 residues.

The J gene is TRBJ2-7, the V gene TRBV3-1 (or the pseudogene TRBV3-2); the D is unclear. Germline loops: CDR1 LGHDT, CDR2 YNNKEL (reference sequence). The CDR3 has 12 residues. Trimming removed 1 base from V and 2 bases from J, with 3 bases in between. The CDR3 region is CASSQVTYEQYF. CDR3 sequence (DNA): TGTGCCAGCAGCCAAGTTACCTACGAGCAGTACTTC.

This chain joins TRBV6-5 and TRBJ2-7, with a possible D match to TRBD2 (6 bases). This CDR3 has 15 amino acids. Germline V lookup: CDR1 MNHEY, CDR2 SVGAGI. Trimming removed 6 bases at V and 3 bases at J, with 18 bases between. Here the CDR3 reads CASSFPGTGGYEQYF. CDR3 bases: TGTGCCAGCAGCTTCCCGGGGACTGGCGGCTACGAGCAGTACTTC.

This chain uses TRBV19 with TRBJ2-7, with 11 bases fitting TRBD2. The length of the CDR3 is 14 residues. Germline CDR1 LNHDA, CDR2 SQIVND (reference sequence). Unmatched junction bases numbered 6, after V lost 5 bases and J lost 6 bases. This chain's CDR3 is CASSLTSGRGEQYF. The CDR3 DNA is TGTGCCAGTAGTCTTACTAGCGGGAGAGGCGAGCAGTACTTC.

The rearrangement joins TRBV19 to TRBJ2-1, with 14 bases matching TRBD2. CDR1 is LNHDA, CDR2 SQIVND, per germline (reference sequence). CDR3 length equals 18 residues. The V gene end was trimmed by 6 bases and the J gene end by 6 bases; junction bases not matched to a gene: 13. CDR3 nucleotide sequence: TGTGCCAGTAGGCCCGGACTAGCGGGAGGCCATACCGTCAATGAGCAGTTCTTC. Translating it yields CASRPGLAGGHTVNEQFF.

The rearrangement links TRBV4-1 to TRBJ1-2; no clear D gene. Per germline, CDR1 MGHRA and CDR2 YSYEKL. CDR3 length: 15 residues. Between the trimmed V and J ends, which lost 3 bases and 3 bases, there was a span of 14 bases. CDR3 sequence (DNA): TGCGCCAGCAGCCAGTTAGGACGGGGAGACTATGGCTACACCTTC. Translated, it gives CASSQLGRGDYGYTF.

V and J are TRBV29-1 and TRBJ1-4; perhaps TRBD1 as D (5 bases). Germline V lookup: CDR1 SQVTM, CDR2 ANQGSEA. CDR3 size: 14 residues. V lost 5 bases to trimming and J lost 7 bases, with 17 bases between them. CDR3 nucleotide sequence: TGCAGCGTTCTCGTACAGGTTAAGAGTGAAAAACTGTTTTTT. Residues: CSVLVQVKSEKLFF. The full variable domain, in which reference TRBV29-1 and TRBJ1-4 provide the parts outside the CDR3, is SAVISQKPSRDICQRGTSLTIQCQVDSQVTMMFWYRQQPGQSLTLIATANQGSEATYESGFVIDKFPISRPNLTFSTLTVSNMSPEDSSIYLCSVLVQVKSEKLFFGSGTQLSVL.

The chain couples TRBV5-1 to TRBJ1-2; 8 bases are shared with TRBD1. Germline trimming cut 4 bases from V and 5 bases from J; bases unmatched to any gene: 7. The CDR3 has 14 amino acids. The germline CDR1 and CDR2 sequences are SGHRS and YFSETQ. The CDR3 spells CASSATGGSYGYTF. CDR3 coding DNA: TGCGCCAGCAGCGCCACAGGGGGTAGTTATGGCTACACCTTC. Together with reference TRBV5-1 and TRBJ1-2, the CDR3 gives the full variable domain: KAGVTQTPRYLIKTRGQQVTLSCSPISGHRSVSWYQQTPGQGLQFLFEYFSETQRNKGNFPGRFSGRQFSNSRSEMNVSTLELGDSALYLCASSATGGSYGYTFGSGTRLTVV.

This clone turned up a few times. This chain joins TRBV30 and TRBJ1-4, with D tentatively TRBD1 (5 bases). Per germline, CDR1 GTSNPN and CDR2 SVGIG (reference sequence). CDR3 size: 18 residues. V was shortened by 0 bases and J by 1 base, with 18 bases between the two germline ends. CDR3 region: CAWSVRGGGAGTNEKLFF. In DNA form, the CDR3 reads TGTGCCTGGAGTGTACGGGGCGGAGGGGCAGGAACTAATGAAAAACTGTTTTTT.